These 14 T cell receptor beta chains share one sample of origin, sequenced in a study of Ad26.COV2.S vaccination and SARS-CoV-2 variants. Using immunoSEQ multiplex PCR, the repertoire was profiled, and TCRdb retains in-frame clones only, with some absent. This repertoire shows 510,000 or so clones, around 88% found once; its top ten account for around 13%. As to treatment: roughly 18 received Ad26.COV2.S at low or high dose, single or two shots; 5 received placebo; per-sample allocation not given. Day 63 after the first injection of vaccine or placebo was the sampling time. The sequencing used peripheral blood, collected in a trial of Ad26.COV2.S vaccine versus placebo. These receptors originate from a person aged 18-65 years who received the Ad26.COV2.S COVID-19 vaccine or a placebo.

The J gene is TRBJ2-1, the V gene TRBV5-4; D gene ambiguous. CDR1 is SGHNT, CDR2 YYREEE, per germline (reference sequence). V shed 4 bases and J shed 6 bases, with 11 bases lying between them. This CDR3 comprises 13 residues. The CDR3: CASSKEVGNEQFF. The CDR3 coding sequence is TGTGCCAGCAGCAAGGAAGTGGGCAATGAGCAGTTCTTC.

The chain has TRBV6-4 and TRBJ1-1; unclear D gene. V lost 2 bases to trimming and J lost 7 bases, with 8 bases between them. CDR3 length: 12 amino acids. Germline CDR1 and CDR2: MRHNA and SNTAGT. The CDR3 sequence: CASSDPDLEAFF. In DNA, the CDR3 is TGTGCCAGCAGTGACCCGGACCTTGAAGCTTTCTTT.

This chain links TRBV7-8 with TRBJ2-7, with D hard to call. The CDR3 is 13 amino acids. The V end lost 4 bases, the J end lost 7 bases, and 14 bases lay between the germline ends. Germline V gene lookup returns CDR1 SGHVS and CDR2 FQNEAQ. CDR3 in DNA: TGTGCCAGCAGCTCACGGACGGTCCTTGAGCAGTACTTC. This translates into CASSSRTVLEQYF.

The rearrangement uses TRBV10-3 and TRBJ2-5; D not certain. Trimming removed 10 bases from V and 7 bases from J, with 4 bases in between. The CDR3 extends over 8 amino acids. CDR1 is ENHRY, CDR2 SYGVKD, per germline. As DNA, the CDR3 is TGTGCCAGCTCGACCCAGTACTTC. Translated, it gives CASSTQYF.

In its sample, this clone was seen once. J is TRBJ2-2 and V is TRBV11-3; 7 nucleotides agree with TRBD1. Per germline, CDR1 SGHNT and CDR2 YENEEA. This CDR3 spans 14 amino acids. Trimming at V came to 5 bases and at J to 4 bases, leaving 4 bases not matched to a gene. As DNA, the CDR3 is TGTGCCAGCAGCCCGGGACAGACCACCGGGGAGCTGTTTTTT. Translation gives CASSPGQTTGELFF.

CDR3 DNA sequence: TGCGCCAGCAGCTCCACGGGGACAATGGAGACCCAGTACTTC. This gives the protein CASSSTGTMETQYF. The gene calls are TRBV5-1 and TRBJ2-5; D is perhaps TRBD1 (6 bases). This CDR3 is built from 14 residues. The germline V gene has CDR1 SGHRS and CDR2 YFSETQ. V was pared by 3 bases and J by 5 bases, with 14 bases between. The full variable domain, rest sourced from reference TRBV5-1 and TRBJ2-5, is KAGVTQTPRYLIKTRGQQVTLSCSPISGHRSVSWYQQTPGQGLQFLFEYFSETQRNKGNFPGRFSGRQFSNSRSEMNVSTLELGDSALYLCASSSTGTMETQYFGPGTRLLVL.

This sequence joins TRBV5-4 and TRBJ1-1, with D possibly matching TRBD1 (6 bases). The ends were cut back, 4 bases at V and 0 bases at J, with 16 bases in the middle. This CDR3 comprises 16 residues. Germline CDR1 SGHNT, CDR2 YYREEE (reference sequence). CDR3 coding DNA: TGTGCCAGCAGCCCTACAGGGTCTAGTTTGAACACTGAAGCTTTCTTT. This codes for CASSPTGSSLNTEAFF.

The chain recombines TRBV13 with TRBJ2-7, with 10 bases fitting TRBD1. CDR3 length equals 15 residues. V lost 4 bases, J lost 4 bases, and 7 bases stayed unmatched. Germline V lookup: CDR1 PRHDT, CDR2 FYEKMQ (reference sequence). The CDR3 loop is CASSSRQGAKYEQYF. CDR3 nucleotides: TGTGCCAGCAGCTCGAGACAGGGGGCGAAATACGAGCAGTACTTC.

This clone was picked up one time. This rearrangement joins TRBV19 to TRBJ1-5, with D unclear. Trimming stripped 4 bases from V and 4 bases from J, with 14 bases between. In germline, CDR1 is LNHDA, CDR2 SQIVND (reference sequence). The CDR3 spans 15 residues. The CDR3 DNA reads TGTGCCAGTAGTAGTAGACGGAATCCAAATCAGCCCCAGCATTTT. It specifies CASSSRRNPNQPQHF.

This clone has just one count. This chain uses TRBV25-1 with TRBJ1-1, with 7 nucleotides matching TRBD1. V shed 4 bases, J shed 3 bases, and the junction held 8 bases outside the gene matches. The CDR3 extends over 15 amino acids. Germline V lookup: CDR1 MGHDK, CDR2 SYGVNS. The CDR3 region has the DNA TGTGCCAGCAGTGCCTCCACAGGGGTGTACACTGAAGCTTTCTTT. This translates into CASSASTGVYTEAFF.

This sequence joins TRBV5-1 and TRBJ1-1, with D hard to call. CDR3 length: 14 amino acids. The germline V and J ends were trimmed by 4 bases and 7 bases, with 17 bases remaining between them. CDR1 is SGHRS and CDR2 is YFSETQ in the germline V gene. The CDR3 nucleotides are TGCGCCAGCAGCCTGAAGGACGGCGGGGTTGAAGCTTTCTTT. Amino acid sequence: CASSLKDGGVEAFF.

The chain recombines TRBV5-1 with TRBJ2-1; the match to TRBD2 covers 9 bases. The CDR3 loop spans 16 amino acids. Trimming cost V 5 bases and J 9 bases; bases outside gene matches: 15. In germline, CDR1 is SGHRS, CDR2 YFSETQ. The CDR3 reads CASSPSPAGGPVEQFF. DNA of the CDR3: TGCGCCAGCAGTCCTAGTCCCGCGGGAGGGCCGGTTGAGCAGTTCTTC.

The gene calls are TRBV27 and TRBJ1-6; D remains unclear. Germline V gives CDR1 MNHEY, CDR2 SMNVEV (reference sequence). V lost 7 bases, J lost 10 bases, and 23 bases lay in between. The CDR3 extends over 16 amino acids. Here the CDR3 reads CASTSLGWVADSPLHF. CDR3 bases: TGTGCCAGCACCTCCCTAGGTTGGGTGGCGGACTCACCCCTCCACTTT.

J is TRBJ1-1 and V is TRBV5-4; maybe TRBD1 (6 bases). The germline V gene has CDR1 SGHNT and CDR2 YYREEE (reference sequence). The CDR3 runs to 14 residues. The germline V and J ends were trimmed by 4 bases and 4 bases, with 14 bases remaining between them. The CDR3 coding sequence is TGTGCCAGCAGCCCCTTGGGAGGGGGCACTGAAGCTTTCTTT. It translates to CASSPLGGGTEAFF. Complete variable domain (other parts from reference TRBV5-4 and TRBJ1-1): ETGVTQSPTHLIKTRGQQVTLRCSSQSGHNTVSWYQQALGQGPQFIFQYYREEENGRGNFPPRFSGLQFPNYSSELNVNALELDDSALYLCASSPLGGGTEAFFGQGTRLTVV.